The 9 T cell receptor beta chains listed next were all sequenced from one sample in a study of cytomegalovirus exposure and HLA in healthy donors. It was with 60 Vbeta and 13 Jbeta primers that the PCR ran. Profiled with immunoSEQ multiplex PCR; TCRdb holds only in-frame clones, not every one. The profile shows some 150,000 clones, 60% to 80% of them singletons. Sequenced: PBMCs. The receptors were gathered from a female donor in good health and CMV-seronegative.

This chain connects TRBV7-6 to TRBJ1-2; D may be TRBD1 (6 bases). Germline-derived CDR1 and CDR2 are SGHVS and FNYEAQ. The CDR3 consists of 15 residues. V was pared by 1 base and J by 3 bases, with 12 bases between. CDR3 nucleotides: TGTGCCAGCAGCTTAGATGCGGGGGGCGACTATGGCTACACCTTC. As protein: CASSLDAGGDYGYTF.

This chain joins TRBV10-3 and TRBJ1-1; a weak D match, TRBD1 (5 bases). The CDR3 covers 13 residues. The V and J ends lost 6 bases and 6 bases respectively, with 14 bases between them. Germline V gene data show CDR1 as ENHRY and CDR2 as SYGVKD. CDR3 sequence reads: CAIRSGGVPEAFF. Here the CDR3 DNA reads TGTGCCATCAGATCAGGAGGGGTCCCTGAAGCTTTCTTT.

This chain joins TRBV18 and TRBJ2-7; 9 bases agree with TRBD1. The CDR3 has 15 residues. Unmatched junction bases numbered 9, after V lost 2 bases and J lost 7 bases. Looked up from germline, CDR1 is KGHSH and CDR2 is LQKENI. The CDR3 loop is CASSPNEQGASEQYF. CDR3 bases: TGTGCCAGCTCACCAAATGAACAGGGGGCAAGTGAGCAGTACTTC.

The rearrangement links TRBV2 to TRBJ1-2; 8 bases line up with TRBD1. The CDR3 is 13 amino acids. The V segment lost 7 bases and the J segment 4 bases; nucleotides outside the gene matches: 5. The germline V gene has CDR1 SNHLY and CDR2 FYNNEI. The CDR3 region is CASKVGTGYGYTF. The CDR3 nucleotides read TGTGCCAGCAAAGTGGGGACAGGCTATGGCTACACCTTC.

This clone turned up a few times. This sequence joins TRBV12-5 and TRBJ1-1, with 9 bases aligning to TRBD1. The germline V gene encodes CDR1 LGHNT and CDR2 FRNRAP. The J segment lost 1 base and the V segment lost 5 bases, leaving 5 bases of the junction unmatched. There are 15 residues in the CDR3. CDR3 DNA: TGTGCTAGTGGTCCACAGGGACAGGGGAACACTGAAGCTTTCTTT. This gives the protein CASGPQGQGNTEAFF.

The CDR3 DNA reads as TGTGCCAGCAGGAGGGATGGCTACGAGCAGTACTTC. Translation: CASRRDGYEQYF. J is TRBJ2-7 and V is TRBV2; TRBD2 might be the D (5 bases). This CDR3 contains 12 residues. Germline V lookup: CDR1 SNHLY, CDR2 FYNNEI. With 6 bases removed from V and 3 bases from J, the gap between germline ends came to 9 bases.

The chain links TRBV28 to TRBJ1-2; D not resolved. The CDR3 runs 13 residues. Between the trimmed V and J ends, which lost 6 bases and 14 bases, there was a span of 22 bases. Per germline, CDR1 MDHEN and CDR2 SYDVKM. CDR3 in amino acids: CASSEPALVTGTF. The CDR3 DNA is TGTGCCAGCAGCGAACCCGCTTTGGTGACTGGTACCTTC.

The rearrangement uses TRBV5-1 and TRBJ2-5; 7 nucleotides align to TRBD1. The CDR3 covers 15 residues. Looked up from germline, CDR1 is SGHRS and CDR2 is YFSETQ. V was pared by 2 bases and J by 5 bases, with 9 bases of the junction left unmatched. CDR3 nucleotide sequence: TGCGCCAGCAGCTTCGCGACAGGGACGACGGAGACCCAGTACTTC. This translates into CASSFATGTTETQYF.

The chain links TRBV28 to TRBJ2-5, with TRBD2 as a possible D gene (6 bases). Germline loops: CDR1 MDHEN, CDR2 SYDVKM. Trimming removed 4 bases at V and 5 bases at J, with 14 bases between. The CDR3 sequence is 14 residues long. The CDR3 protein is CASSSWTKWETQYF. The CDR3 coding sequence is TGTGCCAGCAGTTCGTGGACTAAGTGGGAGACCCAGTACTTC.